The clone carrying this T cell receptor beta chain was found once. CDR1 is SNHLY, CDR2 FYNNEI, per germline. V lost 2 bases and J 3 bases, leaving 10 bases between the germline ends. The CDR3 contains 14 residues. This entry comes from a study of blood T cell repertoires in COVID-19. Study-wide background: Italy, Spain and the United States were the sources of the convalescent and acute COVID-19 samples.

Original analysis: Cell counts per sample came from amplifying reference gene primers. Sequencing was performed with immunoSEQ multiplex PCR; in TCRdb, only in-frame clones are kept and a portion is missing. D and trimming were read from the DNA, whereas the V and J calls and clone size are those reported in that table. The data contain tens of thousands of clones, 60% to 85% of them singletons. Sequenced sample: peripheral blood. This chain connects TRBV2 to TRBJ1-1; D unresolved. This TCR derives from a human donor in a cohort sampled during active COVID-19. The CDR3 here is CASSERIEDTEAFF. The CDR3 bases are TGTGCCAGCAGTGAACGGATCGAGGACACTGAAGCTTTCTTT.